The 27 T cell receptor beta chains in this list originate from one sample, sequenced in a study of cytomegalovirus exposure and HLA in healthy donors. PCR amplification relied on 60 Vbeta primers (plus 13 Jbeta primers). Assay used: immunoSEQ multiplex PCR; TCRdb lists only in-frame clones, some missing. Its table records about 51,000 clones. The source material was PBMCs. Receptor source: a man between 40 and 49 years old in good health and CMV-seropositive.

The J gene is TRBJ1-4, the V gene TRBV30; D not certain. Trimming took 8 bases from V and 5 from J, leaving 12 bases between them. This CDR3 region has 12 residues. From germline, CDR1 is GTSNPN and CDR2 SVGIG (reference sequence). CDR3 in amino acids: CAARKENEKLFF. The CDR3 DNA reads TGTGCCGCCAGGAAAGAGAATGAAAAACTGTTTTTT.

V is TRBV19 and J is TRBJ1-5; 8 positions match TRBD1. Germline V gene sequence: CDR1 LNHDA, CDR2 SQIVND (reference sequence). Trimming at V came to 9 bases and at J to 2 bases, leaving 3 bases not matched to a gene. The CDR3 loop spans 13 amino acids. The CDR3 reads CASRGQGNQPQHF. CDR3 sequence (DNA): TGTGCCAGCCGGGGACAGGGCAATCAGCCCCAGCATTTT.

The chain uses TRBV6-5 and TRBJ2-1; 7 positions match TRBD1. V shed 6 bases, J shed 2 bases, and the junction held 7 bases outside the gene matches. CDR3 size: 15 residues. Germline CDR1 reads MNHEY; CDR2 reads SVGAGI. This chain's CDR3 is CASRFRTGAYNEQFF. The CDR3 DNA follows: TGTGCCAGCAGGTTTAGGACAGGTGCCTACAATGAGCAGTTCTTC.

J is TRBJ2-4 and V is TRBV28; possibly TRBD1 for D (6 bases). The V gene lost 3 bases and the J gene lost 7 bases, with 13 bases spanning the gap. Germline lookup yields CDR1 MDHEN and CDR2 SYDVKM. CDR3 size: 14 residues. CDR3 sequence (DNA): TGTGCCAGCAGTTTCTTACAGGGTCGGAACATTCAGTACTTC. It translates to CASSFLQGRNIQYF.

The J gene is TRBJ1-2, the V gene TRBV9; no clear D gene. Germline V lookup: CDR1 SGDLS, CDR2 YYNGEE. V lost 3 bases, J lost 1 base, and 13 bases lay in between. CDR3 length equals 15 residues. The CDR3 sequence is CASSGAEGDNYGYTF. CDR3 nucleotide sequence: TGTGCCAGCAGCGGCGCAGAGGGAGATAACTATGGCTACACCTTC.

The chain employs TRBV7-9 and TRBJ1-1, with D perhaps TRBD1 (5 bases). Germline CDR1 and CDR2: SEHNR and FQNEAQ (reference sequence). Trimming shortened V by 5 bases and J by 1 base, and 14 bases separated the two germline ends. There are 15 residues in the CDR3. The CDR3 sequence is CASSPAGLRNTEAFF. DNA of the CDR3: TGTGCCAGCAGCCCCGCAGGGCTTAGGAACACTGAAGCTTTCTTT.

The V and J genes are TRBV5-1 and TRBJ2-7; D gene unclear. Trimming stripped 0 bases from V and 1 base from J, with 8 bases between. Germline CDR1 and CDR2: SGHRS and YFSETQ. CDR3 length: 14 amino acids. The CDR3 spells CASSLATESYEQYF. The CDR3 bases are TGCGCCAGCAGCTTGGCCACAGAATCCTACGAGCAGTACTTC.

V is TRBV30 and J is TRBJ1-2; TRBD1 matches at 9 bases. V lost 6 bases and J lost 7; bases outside the gene matches: 15. This CDR3 has 15 amino acids. Looked up from germline, CDR1 is GTSNPN and CDR2 is SVGIG (reference sequence). In DNA, the CDR3 is TGTGCCTGCTACCGGGACAGGGCCCGGCAGGGTGGCTACACCTTC. It is translated as CACYRDRARQGGYTF.

The chain has TRBV9 and TRBJ2-1; 9 bases are shared with TRBD1. Germline V gene sequence: CDR1 SGDLS, CDR2 YYNGEE. V shed 3 bases, J shed 7 bases, and the junction held 8 bases outside the gene matches. The CDR3 has 15 residues. This chain's CDR3 is CASSERETGGNEQFF. The CDR3 DNA sequence: TGTGCCAGCAGCGAACGGGAGACAGGGGGGAATGAGCAGTTCTTC.

The V and J genes are TRBV6-4 and TRBJ1-1; the match to TRBD1 covers 9 bases. V shed 3 bases and J 1 base; nucleotides not matched to a gene: 3. This CDR3 contains 15 residues. CDR1 and CDR2 from the germline V gene are MRHNA and SNTAGT. For the CDR3, the DNA is TGTGCCAGCAGTGAGACAGGGGGGACGAACACTGAAGCTTTCTTT. The encoded protein is CASSETGGTNTEAFF.

The DNA of the CDR3 is TGTGCCAGTAGTATTGGGACAGGCTACCAAGAGACCCAGTACTTC. Translated, it gives CASSIGTGYQETQYF. The genes are TRBV19 and TRBJ2-5, with TRBD1 matching over 8 bases. The CDR3 loop spans 15 amino acids. The germline CDR1 and CDR2 sequences are LNHDA and SQIVND (reference sequence). V trimming: 3 bases; J trimming: 0 bases; junction bases outside the gene matches: 3.

The V and J genes are TRBV7-3 and TRBJ2-1; 9 bases agree with TRBD2. The CDR3 is 16 residues long. J gave up 6 bases and V 3 bases, and 9 bases lay outside the gene matches. CDR1 and CDR2 from the germline V gene are SGHTA and FQGTGA. The CDR3: CASSFLGGGAVNEQFF. CDR3 sequence (DNA): TGTGCCAGCAGCTTTCTTGGCGGGGGGGCGGTCAATGAGCAGTTCTTC.

This chain links TRBV5-1 with TRBJ1-1; D unresolved. This CDR3 is built from 15 residues. The ends were cut back, 4 bases at V and 4 bases at J, with 17 bases in the middle. CDR1 is SGHRS and CDR2 is YFSETQ in the germline V gene. The CDR3: CASSPLGAGGTEAFF. In DNA, the CDR3 is TGCGCCAGCAGCCCCCTGGGAGCAGGAGGCACTGAAGCTTTCTTT.

CDR3 amino acids: CATSREAGGRAGYTF. The CDR3 DNA reads TGTGCCACCAGCAGAGAGGCGGGGGGCAGGGCGGGCTACACCTTC. The gene calls are TRBV15 and TRBJ1-2; the D gene is possibly TRBD1 (6 bases). V was trimmed by 0 bases and J by 8 bases, leaving 16 bases between them. The CDR3 covers 15 residues. Germline V gene data show CDR1 as LNHNV and CDR2 as YYDKDF (reference sequence).

The V and J genes are TRBV6-1 and TRBJ1-5; perhaps TRBD1 as D (5 bases). The CDR3 consists of 13 residues. V lost 7 bases and J 4 bases, leaving 11 bases between the germline ends. CDR1 and CDR2 from the germline V gene are MNHNS and SASEGT. The CDR3, as DNA: TGTGCCAGCATTAAGGGGTATAATCAGCCCCAGCATTTT. Translated, it gives CASIKGYNQPQHF.

This sequence joins TRBV10-3 and TRBJ2-3; 11 nucleotides agree with TRBD2. With V trimmed by 8 bases and J by 4 bases, 8 bases remained unmatched. Germline V gives CDR1 ENHRY, CDR2 SYGVKD. The CDR3 is made up of 15 amino acids. The CDR3 bases are TGTGCCATCGGGAAACTAGCGGGAGTCGCAGATACGCAGTATTTT. Its translation: CAIGKLAGVADTQYF.

The gene calls are TRBV6-5 and TRBJ2-1; perhaps TRBD2 as D (6 bases). Per the germline V gene, CDR1 is MNHEY and CDR2 is SVGAGI. The length of the CDR3 is 14 residues. The germline V and J ends were trimmed by 9 bases and 9 bases, with 21 bases remaining between them. CDR3 sequence (DNA): TGTGCCAGTGGAACGACAATGGGAGGTGGTGAGCAGTTCTTC. The encoded protein is CASGTTMGGGEQFF.

The rearrangement joins TRBV27 to TRBJ2-3, with D possibly TRBD2 on 5 matching bases. The CDR3 spans 15 residues. The germline V and J ends were trimmed by 2 bases and 6 bases, with 15 bases remaining between them. Germline V gene sequence: CDR1 MNHEY, CDR2 SMNVEV (reference sequence). The CDR3 loop is CASSLVFEGRDTQYF. CDR3 nucleotides: TGTGCCAGCAGTTTAGTTTTTGAGGGCCGGGATACGCAGTATTTT.

The genes are TRBV6-7 and TRBJ1-2; TRBD1 matches at 8 bases. TRBV6-7 is reported as an ORF; its role is uncertain. This CDR3 has 16 amino acids. J lost 7 bases, V lost 2 bases, and 12 bases had no gene match. The CDR3 DNA reads TGTGCCAGCAGTTACCCAATGGACAGGGTTTGCTTTGGCTACACCTTC. It is translated as CASSYPMDRVCFGYTF.

V usage is TRBV30 and J usage is TRBJ1-1, with D possibly being TRBD1 (6 bases). Germline V lookup: CDR1 GTSNPN, CDR2 SVGIG (reference sequence). V was cut by 7 bases and J by 2 bases, with 17 bases left in between. The CDR3 consists of 14 residues. This chain's CDR3 is CASSRGTTNTEAFF. For the CDR3, the DNA is TGTGCCTCCTCGCGGGGGACAACTAACACTGAAGCTTTCTTT.

V is TRBV6-1 and J is TRBJ2-7, with D possibly TRBD2 on 6 matching bases. CDR3 length equals 13 residues. V lost 7 bases and J 5 bases, leaving 15 bases between the germline ends. Germline CDR1 and CDR2: MNHNS and SASEGT. Here the CDR3 DNA reads TGTGCCAGCACCTTGACTTGGGGGGACGAGCAGTACTTC. Amino acid sequence: CASTLTWGDEQYF.

This clone is identified as large from frequency. This chain connects TRBV6-4 to TRBJ2-2; 7 bases are shared with TRBD1. Germline V gene sequence: CDR1 MRHNA, CDR2 SNTAGT. The V segment lost 4 bases and the J segment 5 bases; nucleotides outside the gene matches: 4. The CDR3 covers 14 residues. CDR3 sequence: CASSVTGETGELFF. The DNA of the CDR3 is TGTGCCAGCAGTGTAACAGGGGAAACCGGGGAGCTGTTTTTT.

This chain connects TRBV28 to TRBJ2-1; D possibly corresponds to TRBD1 (6 bases). The V gene's germline CDR1 is MDHEN and CDR2 SYDVKM. The CDR3 spans 14 residues. V was shortened by 3 bases and J by 4 bases, with 10 bases between the two germline ends. The CDR3 protein is CASSFQGQYNEQFF. The CDR3 nucleotides are TGTGCCAGCAGTTTCCAAGGACAGTACAATGAGCAGTTCTTC.

The rearrangement joins TRBV7-8 to TRBJ2-5, with 13 nucleotides matching TRBD2. The CDR3 length is 18 residues. The germline V gene encodes CDR1 SGHVS and CDR2 FQNEAQ. The V gene end was trimmed by 1 base and the J gene end by 5 bases; junction bases not matched to a gene: 10. CDR3 amino acids: CASSLGTGLAGVVETQYF. CDR3 nucleotide sequence: TGTGCCAGCAGCTTAGGGACCGGACTAGCGGGAGTTGTGGAGACCCAGTACTTC. Drawing the rest from reference TRBV7-8 and TRBJ2-5, the complete variable domain is GAGVSQSPRYKVAKRGQDVALRCDPISGHVSLFWYQQALGQGPEFLTYFQNEAQLDKSGLPSDRFFAERPEGSVSTLKIQRTQQEDSAVYLCASSLGTGLAGVVETQYFGPGTRLLVL.

Details on this clone: Other DNA sequences in the same sample also yield this CDR3. The V gene is TRBV7-9, the J gene TRBJ2-3; D remains unclear. V lost 2 bases, J lost 2 bases, and 8 bases lay in between. CDR1 SEHNR and CDR2 FQNEAQ come from the germline V gene (reference sequence). The CDR3 is 14 residues long. The CDR3 spells CASSLSQATDTQYF. In nucleotides, the CDR3 is TGTGCCAGCAGCTTAAGCCAGGCCACAGATACGCAGTATTTT.

The chain is built from TRBV6-1 and TRBJ2-7, with 10 bases identical to TRBD1. Germline CDR1 is MNHNS and CDR2 is SASEGT. Trimming removed 4 bases from V and 0 bases from J; junction bases left unmatched: 6. The length of the CDR3 is 16 residues. CDR3 in amino acids: CASSGWTGGNSYEQYF. CDR3 coding DNA: TGTGCCAGCAGTGGGTGGACAGGGGGAAACTCCTACGAGCAGTACTTC.

The genes are TRBV10-3 and TRBJ2-1; a weak D match, TRBD2 (5 bases). In germline, CDR1 is ENHRY, CDR2 SYGVKD. The CDR3 is 13 amino acids. V lost 3 bases and J 7 bases, leaving 10 bases between the germline ends. As DNA, the CDR3 is TGTGCCATCAGTGATCGGGGAAGGAATGAGCAGTTCTTC. Amino acids: CAISDRGRNEQFF.